These 5 T cell receptor beta chains were sequenced from one sample in a study of blood T cell repertoires in COVID-19. Method: immunoSEQ multiplex PCR; TCRdb's copy keeps in-frame clones and lacks some. The repertoire holds 100,000 to 150,000 clones, with approximately 86% as singletons. Material for sequencing was PBMCs or T cells enriched from blood (not recorded which). All receptors derive from a woman between 50 and 59 years old who had recovered from COVID-19.

The chain combines TRBV5-1 with TRBJ2-7; 9 bases map to TRBD2. V lost 2 bases, J lost 2 bases, and 2 bases stayed unmatched. Germline loops: CDR1 SGHRS, CDR2 YFSETQ. The CDR3 spans 14 residues. CDR3 in amino acids: CASSFSGGTYEQYF. The CDR3 DNA reads TGCGCCAGCAGCTTTAGCGGGGGCACCTACGAGCAGTACTTC. Full variable domain (rest looked up from reference TRBV5-1 and TRBJ2-7): KAGVTQTPRYLIKTRGQQVTLSCSPISGHRSVSWYQQTPGQGLQFLFEYFSETQRNKGNFPGRFSGRQFSNSRSEMNVSTLELGDSALYLCASSFSGGTYEQYFGPGTRLTVT.

This chain's CDR3 is CASSEVHIEQFF. For the CDR3, the DNA is TGTGCCAGCAGTGAAGTTCACATCGAGCAGTTCTTC. The chain recombines TRBV2 with TRBJ2-1; D is ambiguous. CDR1 SNHLY and CDR2 FYNNEI come from the germline V gene. V lost 1 base, J lost 10 bases, and 8 bases lay in between. The CDR3 spans 12 residues. The whole variable domain, remainder taken from reference TRBV2 and TRBJ2-1, is EPEVTQTPSHQVTQMGQEVILRCVPISNHLYFYWYRQILGQKVEFLVSFYNNEISEKSEIFDDQFSVERPDGSNFTLKIRSTKLEDSAMYFCASSEVHIEQFFGPGTRLTVL.

The chain uses TRBV27 and TRBJ2-2; TRBD1 might be the D (6 bases). Trimming took 4 bases from V and 7 from J, leaving 13 bases between them. CDR1 MNHEY and CDR2 SMNVEV come from the germline V gene (reference sequence). The length of the CDR3 is 14 residues. The CDR3 DNA reads TGTGCCAGCAGTTGGGACATAGAGAGCGGGGAGCTGTTTTTT. Translated, it gives CASSWDIESGELFF.

The chain couples TRBV19 to TRBJ1-1, with D perhaps matching TRBD1 (5 bases). Germline lookup yields CDR1 LNHDA and CDR2 SQIVND (reference sequence). Trimming removed 6 bases from V and 0 bases from J, with 11 bases in between. This CDR3 is built from 14 residues. The CDR3 DNA reads TGTGCCAGTAGCACCGGGACTATGAACACTGAAGCTTTCTTT. Translating it yields CASSTGTMNTEAFF.

This clone was counted once. The chain joins TRBV5-1 to TRBJ2-3; possible D gene TRBD1, 6 bases. Germline CDR1 SGHRS, CDR2 YFSETQ. The ends were cut back, 4 bases at V and 4 bases at J, with 16 bases in the middle. The CDR3 spans 15 residues. DNA of the CDR3: TGCGCCAGCAGCGGTGAAGGACAGATAGCAGATACGCAGTATTTT. Amino acid sequence: CASSGEGQIADTQYF.